The 8 T cell receptor beta chains given below trace back to one sample, sequenced in a study of blood T cell repertoires in COVID-19. The data were produced by immunoSEQ multiplex PCR, yet TCRdb's version contains in-frame clones alone and is incomplete. The repertoire includes approximately 250,000 clones, around 90% of them detected once, and about 1% sits in the top ten. The specimen sequenced was PBMCs or T cells enriched from blood (not recorded which). All receptors come from a woman aged 25 to 39 who had recovered from COVID-19.

The chain uses TRBV7-6 and TRBJ1-1; TRBD1 agrees at 7 bases. Germline V gene data show CDR1 as SGHVS and CDR2 as FNYEAQ. The length of the CDR3 is 13 residues. V dropped 1 base and J dropped 7; count of bases not matched to a gene: 3. The chain's CDR3 is CASSLGQGLEAFF. The CDR3 nucleotides are TGTGCCAGCAGCTTAGGACAGGGCCTTGAAGCTTTCTTT.

This clone appeared once. V gene TRBV1 combines with J gene TRBJ1-2; the DNA was not used to check the table's D call, TRBD1. TRBV1 is tagged as a pseudogene. CDR3 size: 20 residues. The CDR3 DNA is TGCACCAGCAGCCAAGATTTTCTTTCCGGGACCGCAACCAGGGGCTATGGCTACACCTTC. It encodes CTSSQDFLSGTATRGYGYTF.

V usage is TRBV27 and J usage is TRBJ1-1; TRBD1 agrees at 7 bases. The junction had 20 bases not matched to a gene; V was cut back by 2 bases and J by 5 bases. The CDR3 is 19 amino acids. Looked up from germline, CDR1 is MNHEY and CDR2 is SMNVEV (reference sequence). CDR3 nucleotides: TGTGCCAGCAGTTTAAGGGTAGCGCGAGGACAGGCAATCGTTACTGAAGCTTTCTTT. This translates into CASSLRVARGQAIVTEAFF.

This clone was detected a few times. The chain has TRBV19 and TRBJ2-7; 9 bases agree with TRBD1. This CDR3 has 17 residues. V lost 5 bases to trimming and J lost 6 bases; unmatched junction nucleotides: 17. Germline values: CDR1 LNHDA, CDR2 SQIVND (reference sequence). The CDR3 loop is CASSSILGTGSQGEQYF. The CDR3 coding sequence is TGTGCCAGTAGTTCGATTTTGGGGACAGGGAGCCAGGGCGAGCAGTACTTC.

V and J are TRBV6-2 or TRBV6-3 and TRBJ2-3; D gene ambiguous. The CDR3 consists of 16 residues. The ends were cut back, 6 bases at V and 4 bases at J, with 20 bases in the middle. The germline V gene encodes CDR1 MNHEY and CDR2 SVGEGT. CDR3 region: CASSPLTGWSADTQYF. CDR3 sequence (DNA): TGTGCCAGCAGCCCCCTTACGGGTTGGAGTGCAGATACGCAGTATTTT.

This clone was counted once. This chain links TRBV9 with TRBJ2-2, with D possibly matching TRBD1 (5 bases). The V gene lost 1 base and the J gene lost 0 bases, with 16 bases spanning the gap. Per the germline V gene, CDR1 is SGDLS and CDR2 is YYNGEE. This CDR3 contains 18 residues. The CDR3 loop reads CASSVRQGRRANTGELFF. CDR3 DNA: TGTGCCAGCAGCGTACGGCAGGGTAGACGCGCGAACACCGGGGAGCTGTTTTTT.

As DNA, the CDR3 is TGTGCCAGCAGCTTTGGACAACGCTCTGGAAACACCATATATTTT. Translating it yields CASSFGQRSGNTIYF. The rearrangement joins TRBV5-6 to TRBJ1-3; maybe TRBD1 (5 bases). This CDR3 is 15 amino acids long. Germline CDR1 reads SGHDT; CDR2 reads YYEEEE. The V gene lost 2 bases and the J gene lost 0 bases, with 9 bases spanning the gap.

The rearrangement joins TRBV7-9 to TRBJ2-1; 10 positions match TRBD1. CDR1 is SEHNR, CDR2 FQNEAQ, per germline (reference sequence). V shed 4 bases, J shed 4 bases, and the junction held 4 bases outside the gene matches. The CDR3 is made up of 15 amino acids. The CDR3 is CASSSRTGGYNEQFF. In nucleotides, the CDR3 is TGTGCCAGCAGCTCCCGGACAGGGGGTTACAATGAGCAGTTCTTC.